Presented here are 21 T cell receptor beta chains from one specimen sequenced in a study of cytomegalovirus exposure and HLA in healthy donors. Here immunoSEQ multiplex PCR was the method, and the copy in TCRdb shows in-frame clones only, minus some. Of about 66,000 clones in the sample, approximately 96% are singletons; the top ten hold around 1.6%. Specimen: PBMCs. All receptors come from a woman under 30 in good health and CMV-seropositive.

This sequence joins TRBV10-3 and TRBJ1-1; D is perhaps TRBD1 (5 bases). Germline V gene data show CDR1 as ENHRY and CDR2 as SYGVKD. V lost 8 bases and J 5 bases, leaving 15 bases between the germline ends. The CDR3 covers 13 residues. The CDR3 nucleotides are TGTGCCATCTGGCCCGGGGGAGGGACTGAAGCTTTCTTT. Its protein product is CAIWPGGGTEAFF.

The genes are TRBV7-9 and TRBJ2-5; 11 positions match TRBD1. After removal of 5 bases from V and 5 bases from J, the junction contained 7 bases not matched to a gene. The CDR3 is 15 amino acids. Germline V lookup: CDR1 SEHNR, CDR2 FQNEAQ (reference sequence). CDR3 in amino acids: CASSPGQGEKETQYF. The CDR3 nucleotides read TGTGCCAGCAGCCCGGGACAGGGGGAAAAGGAGACCCAGTACTTC.

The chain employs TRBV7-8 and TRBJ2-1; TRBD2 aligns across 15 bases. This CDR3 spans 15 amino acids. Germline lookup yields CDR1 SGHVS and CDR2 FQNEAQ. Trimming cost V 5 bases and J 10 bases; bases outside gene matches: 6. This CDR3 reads CASSQGLAGGFEQFF. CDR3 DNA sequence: TGTGCCAGCAGCCAAGGACTAGCGGGAGGGTTCGAGCAGTTCTTC. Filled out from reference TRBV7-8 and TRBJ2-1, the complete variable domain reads GAGVSQSPRYKVAKRGQDVALRCDPISGHVSLFWYQQALGQGPEFLTYFQNEAQLDKSGLPSDRFFAERPEGSVSTLKIQRTQQEDSAVYLCASSQGLAGGFEQFFGPGTRLTVL.

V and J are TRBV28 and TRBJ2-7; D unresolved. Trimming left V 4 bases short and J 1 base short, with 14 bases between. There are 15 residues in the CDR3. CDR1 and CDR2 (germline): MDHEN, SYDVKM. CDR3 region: CASSSPGFLSYEQYF. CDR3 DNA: TGTGCCAGCAGTTCCCCGGGTTTCCTTTCCTACGAGCAGTACTTC.

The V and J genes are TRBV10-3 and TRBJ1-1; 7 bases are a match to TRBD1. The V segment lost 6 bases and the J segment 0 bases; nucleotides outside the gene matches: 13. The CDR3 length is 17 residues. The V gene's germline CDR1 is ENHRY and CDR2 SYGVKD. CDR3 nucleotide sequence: TGTGCCATCAGAGCCTTCTCCCGGGGGACAGTGAACACTGAAGCTTTCTTT. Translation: CAIRAFSRGTVNTEAFF.

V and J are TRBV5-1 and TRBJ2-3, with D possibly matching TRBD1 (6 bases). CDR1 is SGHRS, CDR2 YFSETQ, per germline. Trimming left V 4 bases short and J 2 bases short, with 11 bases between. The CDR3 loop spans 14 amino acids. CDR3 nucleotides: TGCGCCAGCAGCATCAGGGGCCCCACAGATACGCAGTATTTT. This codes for CASSIRGPTDTQYF.

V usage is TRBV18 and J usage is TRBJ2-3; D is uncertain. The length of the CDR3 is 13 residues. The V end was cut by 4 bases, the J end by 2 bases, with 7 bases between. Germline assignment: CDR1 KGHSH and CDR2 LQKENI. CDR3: CASSRAPTDTQYF. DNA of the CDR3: TGTGCCAGCTCACGAGCCCCCACAGATACGCAGTATTTT.

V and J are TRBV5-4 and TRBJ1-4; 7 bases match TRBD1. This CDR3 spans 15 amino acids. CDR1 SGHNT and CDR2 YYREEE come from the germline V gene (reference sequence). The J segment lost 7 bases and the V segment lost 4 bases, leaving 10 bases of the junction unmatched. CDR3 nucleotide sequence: TGTGCCAGCAGCCTCGACAGGGTCCCCGGTGAAAAACTGTTTTTT. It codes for CASSLDRVPGEKLFF.

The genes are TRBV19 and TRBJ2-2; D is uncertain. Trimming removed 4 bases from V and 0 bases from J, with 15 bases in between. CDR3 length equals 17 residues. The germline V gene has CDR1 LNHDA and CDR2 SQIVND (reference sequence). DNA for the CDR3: TGTGCCAGTAGTACCCTAAACTACAATCCGAACACCGGGGAGCTGTTTTTT. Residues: CASSTLNYNPNTGELFF.

This CDR3 is CASSLRTGGVGETQYF. The CDR3 DNA is TGTGCCAGCAGTTTACGGACAGGGGGCGTTGGGGAGACCCAGTACTTC. The chain combines TRBV28 with TRBJ2-5, with TRBD1 matching 11 bases. Germline V gives CDR1 MDHEN, CDR2 SYDVKM. CDR3 size: 16 residues. J lost 5 bases, V lost 2 bases, and 7 bases had no gene match.

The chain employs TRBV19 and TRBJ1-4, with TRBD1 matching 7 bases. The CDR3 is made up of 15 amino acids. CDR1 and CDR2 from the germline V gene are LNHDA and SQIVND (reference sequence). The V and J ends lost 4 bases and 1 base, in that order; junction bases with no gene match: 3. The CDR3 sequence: CASSSDRVTNEKLFF. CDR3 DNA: TGTGCCAGTAGTAGCGACAGGGTAACTAATGAAAAACTGTTTTTT.

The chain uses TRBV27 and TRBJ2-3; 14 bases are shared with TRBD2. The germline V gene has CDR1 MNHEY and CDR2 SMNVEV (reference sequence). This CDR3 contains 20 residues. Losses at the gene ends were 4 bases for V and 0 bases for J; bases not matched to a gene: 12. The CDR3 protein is CASSYKGLAGVRHSTDTQYF. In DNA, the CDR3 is TGTGCCAGCAGTTACAAGGGACTAGCGGGAGTGCGTCACAGCACAGATACGCAGTATTTT.

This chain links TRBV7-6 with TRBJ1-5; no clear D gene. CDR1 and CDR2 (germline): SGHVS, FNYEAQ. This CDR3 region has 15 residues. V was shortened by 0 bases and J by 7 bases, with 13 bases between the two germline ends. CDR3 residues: CASSLAPGKNQPQHF. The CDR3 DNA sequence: TGTGCCAGCAGCTTAGCGCCGGGAAAAAACCAGCCCCAGCATTTT.

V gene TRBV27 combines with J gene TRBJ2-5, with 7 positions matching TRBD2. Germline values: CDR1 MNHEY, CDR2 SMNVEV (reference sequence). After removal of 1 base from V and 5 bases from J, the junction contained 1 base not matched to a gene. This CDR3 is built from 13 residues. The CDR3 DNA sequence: TGTGCCAGCAGTTTATGGGGGGGGGAGACCCAGTACTTC. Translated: CASSLWGGETQYF.

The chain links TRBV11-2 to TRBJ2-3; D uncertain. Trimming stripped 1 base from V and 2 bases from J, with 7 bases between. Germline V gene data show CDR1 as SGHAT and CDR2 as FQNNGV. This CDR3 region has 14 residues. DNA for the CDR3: TGTGCCAGCAGCTTAGGGCCAAACACAGATACGCAGTATTTT. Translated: CASSLGPNTDTQYF.

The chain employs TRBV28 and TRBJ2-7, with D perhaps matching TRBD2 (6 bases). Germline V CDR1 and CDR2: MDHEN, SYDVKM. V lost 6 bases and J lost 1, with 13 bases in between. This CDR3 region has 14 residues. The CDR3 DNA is TGTGCCAGCAGCCCTGGGGGGAGATCCTACGAGCAGTACTTC. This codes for CASSPGGRSYEQYF.

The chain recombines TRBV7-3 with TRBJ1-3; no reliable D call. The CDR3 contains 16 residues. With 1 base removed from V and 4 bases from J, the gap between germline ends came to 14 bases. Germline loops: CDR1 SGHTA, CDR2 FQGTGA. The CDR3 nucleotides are TGTGCCAGCAGCTTAAGGTCAAGAAAAGCGGGAAACACCATATATTTT. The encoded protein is CASSLRSRKAGNTIYF.

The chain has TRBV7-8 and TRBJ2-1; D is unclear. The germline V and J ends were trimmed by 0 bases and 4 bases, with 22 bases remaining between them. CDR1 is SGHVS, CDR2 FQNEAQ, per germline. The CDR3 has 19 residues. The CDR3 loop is CASSLAFRGPGPMYNEQFF. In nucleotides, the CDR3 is TGTGCCAGCAGCTTAGCATTTCGTGGCCCAGGTCCTATGTACAATGAGCAGTTCTTC.

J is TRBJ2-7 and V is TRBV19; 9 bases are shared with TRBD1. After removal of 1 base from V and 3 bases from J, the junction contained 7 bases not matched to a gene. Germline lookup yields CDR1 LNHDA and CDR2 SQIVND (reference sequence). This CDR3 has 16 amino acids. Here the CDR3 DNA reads TGTGCCAGTAGTATAGTCGGGGGGACAGGGAGCTACGAGCAGTACTTC. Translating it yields CASSIVGGTGSYEQYF. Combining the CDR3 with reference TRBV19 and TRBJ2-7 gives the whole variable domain DGGITQSPKYLFRKEGQNVTLSCEQNLNHDAMYWYRQDPGQGLRLIYYSQIVNDFQKGDIAEGYSVSREKKESFPLTVTSAQKNPTAFYLCASSIVGGTGSYEQYFGPGTRLTVT.

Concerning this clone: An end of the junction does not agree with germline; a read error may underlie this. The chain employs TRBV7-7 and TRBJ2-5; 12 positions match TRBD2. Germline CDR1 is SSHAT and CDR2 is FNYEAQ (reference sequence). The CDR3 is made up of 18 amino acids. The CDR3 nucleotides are TGTGCTAGCAGCTTAGGAGCTAGCGGGGGGGGGCCCCAAGAGACCCAGTACTTC. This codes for CASSLGASGGGPQETQYF.

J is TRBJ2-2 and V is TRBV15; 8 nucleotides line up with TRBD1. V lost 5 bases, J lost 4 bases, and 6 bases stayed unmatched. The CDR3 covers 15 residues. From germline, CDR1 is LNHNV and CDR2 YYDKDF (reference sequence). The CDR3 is CATSPRTGSTGELFF. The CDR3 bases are TGTGCCACCAGCCCGCGGACAGGGTCCACCGGGGAGCTGTTTTTT.